These 17 T cell receptor beta chains were sequenced from one sample in a study of circulating CD8 cells and anti-PD-1 response in melanoma. TCR libraries were prepared from around 14 ng of total RNA with the QIAseq Immune Repertoire TCR panel. TCRdb itself ran the reads through MiXCR, one entry per CDR3 protein. The sample contains several hundred distinct CDR3 sequences, around 6.3% of which appear only once. Live CD3+CD8+TCRalphabeta+ cells were sorted into four subsets by PD-1 and/or TIGIT. The sequences come from CD8+ T cells from PBMCs, collected at baseline or after one month of anti-PD-1 therapy (not recorded which). The origin of the receptors is a human donor with melanoma.

The V gene is TRBV6-5, the J gene TRBJ2-1, with a weak D call TRBD2 (5 bases). This CDR3 contains 15 residues. Germline CDR1 reads MNHEY; CDR2 reads SVGAGI. Trimming left V 0 bases short and J 8 bases short, with 14 bases between. CDR3 residues: CASSYSSGGWDEQFF. The CDR3 nucleotides read TGTGCCAGCAGTTACTCGAGTGGCGGGTGGGATGAGCAGTTCTTC.

By sample share, this clonotype is large. The chain uses TRBV18 and TRBJ2-7, with D uncertain. Germline CDR1 and CDR2: KGHSH and LQKENI. V dropped 3 bases and J dropped 3 bases, with 6 bases sitting between them. The CDR3 length is 12 residues. CDR3 sequence (DNA): TGTGCCAGCTCACCCTCGCTCTACGAGCAGTACTTC. Its protein product is CASSPSLYEQYF.

This clonotype is large in the sample. The gene calls are TRBV21-1 and TRBJ2-7; TRBD1 is the table's D call, not checked against the DNA. TRBV21-1 is annotated as a pseudogene. The CDR3 has 17 amino acids. The CDR3 region is CASSKGLRPLDPYEQYF. The CDR3 DNA follows: TGTGCCAGCAGCAAAGGGCTACGCCCCTTAGATCCCTACGAGCAGTACTTC.

J is TRBJ2-5 and V is TRBV29-1, with D possibly matching TRBD1 (5 bases). Germline loops: CDR1 SQVTM, CDR2 ANQGSEA. The CDR3 sequence is 14 residues long. V was pared by 3 bases and J by 1 base, with 12 bases between. In nucleotides, the CDR3 is TGCAGCGTTGAGGCAGGGATTATCCAAGAGACCCAGTACTTC. Translation: CSVEAGIIQETQYF.

By sample share, this clonotype is large. CDR3 region: CASSTNRGPSDIQYF. In DNA, the CDR3 is TGCGCCAGCAGCACGAACAGGGGTCCCTCTGACATTCAGTACTTC. The rearrangement joins TRBV4-3 to TRBJ2-4; 7 bases agree with TRBD1. The CDR3 has 15 amino acids. After removal of 5 bases from V and 8 bases from J, the junction contained 12 bases not matched to a gene. Germline V CDR1 and CDR2: LGHNA, YSLEER.

In its sample, this clonotype is medium-sized. This rearrangement joins TRBV27 to TRBJ2-5; 7 bases fit TRBD2. Trimming at V came to 5 bases and at J to 2 bases, leaving 11 bases not matched to a gene. The germline gives CDR1 MNHEY, CDR2 SMNVEV (reference sequence). The CDR3 sequence is 16 residues long. The CDR3 DNA follows: TGTGCCAGCAGTCCTGAGGGCGGGGGTAGTCAAGAGACCCAGTACTTC. Residues: CASSPEGGGSQETQYF.

By share, this clonotype counts as large. The CDR3 DNA reads TGTGCCAGCAGCGTAGGTGGAATCGATACGCAGTATTTT. Translation gives CASSVGGIDTQYF. The genes are TRBV9 and TRBJ2-3; D gene uncertain. The V and J ends lost 0 bases and 6 bases respectively, with 8 bases between them. This CDR3 has 13 amino acids. CDR1 is SGDLS and CDR2 is YYNGEE in the germline V gene.

By its share, this clonotype is large. The chain couples TRBV19 to TRBJ1-3; D ambiguous. The germline V gene encodes CDR1 LNHDA and CDR2 SQIVND (reference sequence). V was cut by 7 bases and J by 0 bases, with 13 bases left in between. This CDR3 spans 15 amino acids. The CDR3: CASTTTGHSGNTIYF. The CDR3, as DNA: TGTGCCAGTACCACTACGGGCCACTCTGGAAACACCATATATTTT.

In its sample, this clonotype ranks as large. The chain has TRBV28 and TRBJ2-7; 7 bases map to TRBD2. With 1 base clipped from V and 3 bases from J, the junction kept 3 bases outside the gene matches. CDR3 length: 14 residues. Germline lookup yields CDR1 MDHEN and CDR2 SYDVKM. Written as DNA, the CDR3 is TGTGCCAGCAGTTTATCCCCGGGGGGCTACGAGCAGTACTTC. Translating it yields CASSLSPGGYEQYF.

This clonotype is large. This chain links TRBV30 with TRBJ2-7; D may be TRBD1 or TRBD2 (6 bases each). Trimming shortened V by 0 bases and J by 6 bases, and 21 bases separated the two germline ends. The germline gives CDR1 GTSNPN, CDR2 SVGIG (reference sequence). The CDR3 contains 16 residues. CDR3 in DNA: TGTGCCTGGAGTGTACGGGGACTCCGAATGGGGGCCGAGCAGTACTTC. Its protein is CAWSVRGLRMGAEQYF.

In its sample, this clonotype is large. The chain is built from TRBV7-3 and TRBJ2-3; 7 bases align to TRBD1. Looked up from germline, CDR1 is SGHTA and CDR2 is FQGTGA. V shed 5 bases and J 6 bases; nucleotides not matched to a gene: 8. This CDR3 is built from 14 residues. The CDR3 region has the DNA TGTGCCAGCAGCGGCACAGGGGCCCTGGATACGCAGTATTTT. This sequence encodes CASSGTGALDTQYF.

Relative to its sample, this clonotype is large. The rearrangement joins TRBV18 to TRBJ2-7; TRBD2 matches at 8 bases. V dropped 2 bases and J dropped 1; count of bases not matched to a gene: 7. Germline loops: CDR1 KGHSH, CDR2 LQKENI. CDR3 size: 16 residues. The DNA for the CDR3 is TGTGCCAGCTCACCATCCATTAGCGGGGCTTCCTACGAGCAGTACTTC. It is translated as CASSPSISGASYEQYF.

Within the sample, this clonotype is large. This chain joins TRBV10-3 and TRBJ2-7, with 8 bases that match TRBD2. J was trimmed by 1 base and V by 6 bases; bases with no gene match: 2. This CDR3 is 13 amino acids long. CDR1 is ENHRY, CDR2 SYGVKD, per germline. The CDR3 is CAIRAGESYEQYF. DNA of the CDR3: TGTGCCATCAGAGCGGGGGAATCCTACGAGCAGTACTTC.

By sample fraction, this clonotype is large. The chain joins TRBV20-1 to TRBJ2-3, with 10 bases that match TRBD2. Germline CDR1 and CDR2: DFQATT and SNEGSKA (reference sequence). V dropped 0 bases and J dropped 5; count of bases not matched to a gene: 11. CDR3 length: 17 amino acids. In DNA form, the CDR3 reads TGCAGTGCTAGAGATAGTACTAGCGGGGCGGCAGGAGATACGCAGTATTTT. Amino acids: CSARDSTSGAAGDTQYF.

There are a few counts of this clonotype. This clone may be a read error of a much larger clone one base away. The chain recombines TRBV7-3 with TRBJ2-3; perhaps D is TRBD1 or TRBD2 (6 bases each). CDR1 and CDR2 (germline): SGHTA, FQGTGA. The CDR3 length is 15 residues. CDR3 nucleotide sequence: TGTGCCGGCAGCCCCTCCCGGGGGCGCACAGATACGCAGTATTTT. It specifies CAGSPSRGRTDTQYF.

This clonotype has more than one count but fewer than ten. A much larger clonotype is one base distant, so this may be a read error. V gene TRBV7-6 combines with J gene TRBJ2-3; TRBD2 is a possible D gene (5 bases). Trimming stripped 5 bases from V and 4 bases from J, with 7 bases between. The CDR3 consists of 12 residues. From germline, CDR1 is SGHVS and CDR2 FNYEAQ. The CDR3 sequence: CASSDGADTQYF. The CDR3 DNA reads as TGTGCCAGCAGCGACGGGGCAGATACGCAGTATTTT. The full variable domain, with the rest looked up from reference TRBV7-6 and TRBJ2-3, is GAGVSQSPRYKVTKRGQDVALRCDPISGHVSLYWYRQALGQGPEFLTYFNYEAQQDKSGLPNDRFSAERPEGSISTLTIQRTEQRDSAMYRCASSDGADTQYFGPGTRLTVL.

By frequency in the sample, this clonotype is large. The chain is built from TRBV18 and TRBJ2-2; possible D gene TRBD1, 6 bases. Germline CDR1 is KGHSH and CDR2 is LQKENI. Trimming removed 5 bases from V and 6 bases from J, with 13 bases in between. The CDR3 sequence is 14 residues long. As DNA, the CDR3 is TGTGCCAGCTCAGTCTTACAGGGAGCCGGGGAGCTGTTTTTT. As protein: CASSVLQGAGELFF.